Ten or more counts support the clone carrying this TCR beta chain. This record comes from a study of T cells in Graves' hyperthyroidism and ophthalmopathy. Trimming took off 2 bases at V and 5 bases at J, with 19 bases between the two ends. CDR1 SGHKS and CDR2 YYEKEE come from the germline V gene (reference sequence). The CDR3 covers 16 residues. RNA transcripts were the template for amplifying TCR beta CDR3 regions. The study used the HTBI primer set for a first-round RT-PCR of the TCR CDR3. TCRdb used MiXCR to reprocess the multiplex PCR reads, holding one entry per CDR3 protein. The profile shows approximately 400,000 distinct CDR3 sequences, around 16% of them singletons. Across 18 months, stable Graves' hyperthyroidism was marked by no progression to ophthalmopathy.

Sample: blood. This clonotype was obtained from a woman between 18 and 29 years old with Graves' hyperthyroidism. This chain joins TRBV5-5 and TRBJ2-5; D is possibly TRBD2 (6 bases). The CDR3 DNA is TGTGCCAGCAGCTTCGGGACCTACTTCGCGGGGGAGACCCAGTACTTC. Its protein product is CASSFGTYFAGETQYF.